This entry describes one T cell receptor (beta chain). Its antigen is currently not known. No much larger clone exists at a distance of one base, and base qualities are not known. This entry comes from a study of cytomegalovirus exposure and HLA in healthy donors (TCRdb year 2017). In terms of the full investigation: An earlier analysis of some 500 of the donors reported 276 Gb of sequence data and 117 million unique TCR beta sequences from about 180 million T cells. An early release that covered 640 HLA-typed donors contained approximately 300 gigabases of sequencing data and about 84 million unique TCR sequences. Of the roughly 400 genotyped donors, about 80% fell in the genetic ancestry cluster associated with self-reported Caucasian donors. The study aimed to test whether signatures of past pathogen exposure could be identified by cataloging public T cell receptors. The study profiled the T cell repertoires of hundreds of subjects by immunosequencing and related them to cytomegalovirus serostatus. A separate validation cohort of roughly 120 different subjects was used in addition to the 666-subject first cohort. To predict cytomegalovirus infection status, the study brought together high-throughput TCR immunosequencing, statistical association of individual TCRs with disease status, and machine learning. To study patterns of TCR occurrence, a later analysis re-analyzed previously published TCR beta repertoires from 600 to 750 donors and added high-resolution HLA genotyping. The later analysis used no new phenotypic data to find candidate immune exposures, relying instead on TCR beta sequences and their occurrence across donors. To decide whether each TCR beta V gene segment behaved as functional or pseudogenic, an earlier analysis of some 600 of the donors relied on high-throughput TCR beta sequencing. Alongside the repertoire data, information on donor age, sex, ethnicity and CMV serostatus was compiled. Genome-wide SNP genotypes for about 55% of the 666 donors were used in a later genetic analysis, which treated that subset as a discovery cohort. Every repertoire in the discovery cohort had been generated on one and the same sequencing platform. Class I and class II HLA loci were covered by the typing at four-digit resolution. Typing coverage varied by locus: roughly 620-630 donors for A, B, C, DRB1 and DQB1; roughly 500 for DQA1; over 600 for DPA1; approximately 450 for DPB1. Roughly 5 DR-DQ haplotypes were handled as single units for association and clustering, since linkage in the cohort was strong. On average, roughly 250,000 unique TCR beta nucleotide sequences were sequenced per donor among more than 350 genotyped donors of the cohort, with roughly a sixth of those sequences being non-productive. Study-wide conclusions, independent of this receptor: Because HLA typing was missing for some donors at each locus, association tests included only the typed subset. Across donors, most TCR sequences were observed very rarely, whereas some public TCRs were present in many individuals. In a later genetic analysis, a missense DCLRE1C variant was associated with V-gene and J-gene trimming of TCR beta chains, and the association was replicated in an independent cohort. Correlated functional status among segregating V segments might reflect linkage disequilibrium, but an unknown experimental factor could not be ruled out. In a later analysis, several top co-occurrence clusters were reported to appear linked to parvovirus B19, influenza, CMV and Epstein-Barr virus. A further reported finding was that TCR beta sequences accurately predicted the HLA-A and HLA-B alleles for most subjects in the first cohort. In a later analysis, most CMV-associated TCR beta chains were found to appear HLA-restricted, with HLA associations seemingly driven largely by CMV exposure. It was suggested by the authors that the approach could potentially be generalized to other disease states and immunological phenotypes. The cohort was sequenced for TCR beta chains only, and without alpha or paired-chain data the features that could be detected were limited. In an earlier analysis of 500 to 650 of the donors, most TCR beta V segments appeared in productive rearrangements about 87% or about 30% of the time, broadly matching IMGT annotations. In a later genetic analysis, fewer N-insertions in productive TCRs were reported among donors in an Asian-associated ancestry cluster than the roughly 670-donor mean. The only immune exposure information available for the cohort was CMV serostatus. In a later analysis, TCR association rates were found to vary across HLA loci, with the most associated TCRs seen for DRB1 alleles and the fewest for HLA-C alleles. The 87-base-pair reads could not distinguish some IMGT-functional V segments, including TRBV6-2 and TRBV6-3, so those segments were excluded. Assigning TCR associations to individual alleles was difficult when HLA alleles, especially DR and DQ, strongly co-occurred. Because counts were too low, seventeen rarely observed V segments, including chromosome 9 orphons, were excluded from the earlier analysis of 587 of the donors. Compared with equally common non-associated chains, HLA-associated TCR beta chains in a later analysis were more clonally expanded and had lower generation probabilities. In vitro tests confirmed that three of the cytomegalovirus-associated TCR beta chains recognize cytomegalovirus antigens. A cluster of highly shared sequence variants was judged likely to be a technical artifact of the sequencing pipeline. In the study, around 150 TCR beta chains were listed as associated with cytomegalovirus. Presence/absence analyses assumed roughly uniform sequencing depth across donors, an assumption that may not hold. In a later analysis, some 17,000 TCR beta sequences were associated with specific HLA alleles at a false discovery rate of 0.05. In both the original and validation cohorts, the classifier was reported to diagnose cytomegalovirus status with high specificity and sensitivity.

Library preparation used the immunoSEQ multiplex PCR assay. The multiplex PCR relied on a mix of 60 forward primers for TCR Vbeta segments and 13 reverse primers for TCR Jbeta segments. The CDR3 region of rearranged TCR beta genes was amplified from genomic DNA with a multiplex PCR assay. The Illumina HiSeq System was used to sequence the amplified TCR beta libraries as 87-base-pair reads. The study's own analysis went as follows. A later analysis counted about 80 million unique TCR beta chains across the 550 to 800 repertoires, and approximately 11 million of these chains were shared by at least two donors. Raw reads were error-corrected and collapsed into unique sequences with a nearest-neighbor algorithm that merged closely related sequences to remove PCR and sequencing errors. To assign V, D and J gene segments, CDR3 sequences were aligned to IMGT reference sequences. For a sequence to be retained, a match of at least six nucleotides to both a V gene segment and a J gene segment was required. Rearrangements were called productive when the CDR3 lacked stop codons and stayed in frame with V and J; all others were non-productive. CDR3 was defined by IMGT convention, running from the second conserved V-encoded cysteine to the conserved J-encoded phenylalanine. The earlier analysis of about 590 of the donors excluded sequences that lacked an unambiguous match to a single V gene segment. In an earlier analysis of around 600 of the donors, V segments were called functional above 56.7% productive rearrangements and were called segregating when the between-donor standard deviation exceeded 5%. A statistical classification framework was built to diagnose cytomegalovirus status from the catalog of TCR beta chain sequences. A later analysis assigned V and J genes by comparing TCR nucleotide sequences with IMGT/GENE-DB human TR gene sequences. Using the TCRdist pipeline, a later analysis assigned CDR3 sequences along with most-parsimonious VDJ recombination scenarios. In a later analysis, each TCR beta chain was defined by its CDR3 amino acid sequence together with its V-gene family, and reads lacking a unique V-gene family were excluded. In a later analysis, 500 to 650 highly shared, low-generation-probability nucleotide sequences were removed to address suspected cross-contamination and a sequencing artifact. A later analysis calculated a clonal expansion index for each public chain from normalized within-repertoire ranks of inferred template counts. A later analysis computed generation probabilities with a VDJ recombination model fitted to out-of-frame rearrangements, and checked the results against IGoR. A later analysis scored TCR-TCR, TCR-HLA and TCR-CMV co-occurrence with hypergeometric tests, applying a repertoire-size bias correction to TCR pairs. To estimate false discovery rates, a later analysis permuted the HLA or CMV assignments 20 times. In a later analysis, co-occurring TCRs were grouped with DBSCAN, and TCRdist sequence similarity was added when clustering was performed within HLA-allele-positive subsets. Repertoires with fewer than 30,000 or more than 120,000 public chains, plus five repertoires with anomalous nucleotide sharing, were excluded from co-occurrence clustering. TCRdb took this table from immuneACCESS and kept in-frame rearrangements with V and J called. Such tables lack part of the clones; where checked against another copy, unresolved V genes explain under half of the gap, and the rest is unexplained. V, J and clone size are taken as reported in that table, and D and trimming were inferred from the DNA itself. The sample table contains 150,000 to 200,000 clones; only one count was recorded for approximately 86% of them. The top ten clonotypes cover under 2% of the sample.

The cohort consisted of 600 or so healthy bone marrow donors. At the time of sampling, every cohort member was nominally healthy, though immune exposures that went unrecorded were likely present. The donor was CMV seronegative and belonged to the group of 380 or so seronegative cohort members. Each donor provided a peripheral blood sample, and peripheral blood mononuclear cells were used for TCR beta sequencing. Genomic DNA extraction from the blood cell samples was performed with the Qiagen DNeasy Blood Extraction Kit. The CDR3 runs 14 residues from the cysteine to the phenylalanine. Only CDR3 DNA remains: 42 bases, in frame from the first base. Reading the germline V gene gives CDR1 SQVTM and CDR2 ANQGSEA. V drops 4 bases and J drops 1 base, leaving 11 bases in between.

Sequenced: PBMCs. This sequence uses TRBV29-1 and TRBJ2-1; TRBD1 is a weak D gene call, 5 bases matching. The clonotype was recovered from a woman aged 18-29 years in good health and CMV-seronegative. The DNA reads TGCAGCGTTGCGGGCAGGGCATCCTACAATGAGCAGTTCTTC. This translates into CSVAGRASYNEQFF.